This is a list of T cell receptor beta chains from one sample in a study of T cell responses to AZD1222 COVID-19 vaccine. This table comes from immunoSEQ multiplex PCR, and its TCRdb copy is limited to in-frame clones, with some not included. The sample lists under 150,000 clones; roughly nine tenths were seen once. The sequenced sample was peripheral blood, obtained 28 days after the second AZD1222 dose. The receptors derive from an adult who received the AZD1222 COVID-19 vaccine. The CDR3 runs from the conserved cysteine through the conserved F or W. The D gene is left open where the match is weak. For some rows the clone size is stated as once, few or many, or as a class when expanded; others skip it.

d_call: TRBD2; cdr3_length: 15; v_call: TRBV3-1/TRBV3-2; clone_size: once; j_call: TRBJ2-7; cdr3_nt: TGTGCCAGCAGCCAAGGAGGGACTAGCAGGCGCGAGCAGTACTTC; cdr3_aa: CASSQGGTSRREQYF
d_call: -; cdr3_length: 14; v_call: TRBV27; clone_size: once; j_call: TRBJ1-5; cdr3_nt: TGTGCCAGCAGCCCGGGAGATAGCAATCAGCCCCAGCATTTT; cdr3_aa: CASSPGDSNQPQHF
d_call: -; cdr3_length: 15; v_call: TRBV19; clone_size: -; j_call: TRBJ2-1; cdr3_nt: TGTGCCAGTAGTATGACGGGGAGCTCCTACAATGAGCAGTTCTTC; cdr3_aa: CASSMTGSSYNEQFF
d_call: TRBD1; cdr3_length: 13; v_call: TRBV27; clone_size: -; j_call: TRBJ2-2; cdr3_nt: TGTGCCAGCAGTCGACAGGGCCCCGGGGAGCTGTTTTTT; cdr3_aa: CASSRQGPGELFF
d_call: TRBD1; cdr3_length: 14; v_call: TRBV2; clone_size: -; j_call: TRBJ1-2; cdr3_nt: TGTGCCAGCAGTTGGGGAGGACAGGGGAATGGCTACACCTTC; cdr3_aa: CASSWGGQGNGYTF
d_call: -; cdr3_length: 17; v_call: TRBV5-4; clone_size: -; j_call: TRBJ1-2; cdr3_nt: TGTGCCAGCAGTTCAATTCCGGGTTATCGCATTAACTATGGCTACACCTTC; cdr3_aa: CASSSIPGYRINYGYTF
d_call: -; cdr3_length: 14; v_call: TRBV19; clone_size: -; j_call: TRBJ2-7; cdr3_nt: TGTGCCAGTAGTGACGAGGGCCGAGATTACGAGCAGTACTTC; cdr3_aa: CASSDEGRDYEQYF
d_call: -; cdr3_length: 14; v_call: TRBV19; clone_size: -; j_call: TRBJ1-1; cdr3_nt: TGTGCCAGTAGTCTTGGGCTGCTCCCCGTTGAAGCTTTCTTT; cdr3_aa: CASSLGLLPVEAFF
d_call: TRBD2; cdr3_length: 16; v_call: TRBV3-1/TRBV3-2; clone_size: -; j_call: TRBJ2-1; cdr3_nt: TGTGCCAGCAGCCCAAGGGGCACTAGCGGGAGTAATGAGCAGTTCTTC; cdr3_aa: CASSPRGTSGSNEQFF
d_call: -; cdr3_length: 13; v_call: TRBV11-1; clone_size: -; j_call: TRBJ1-1; cdr3_nt: TGTGCCAGCAGCTTTTCAGGGGTCACTGAAGCTTTCTTT; cdr3_aa: CASSFSGVTEAFF
d_call: -; cdr3_length: 13; v_call: TRBV21-1; clone_size: -; j_call: TRBJ1-5; cdr3_nt: TGTGCCAATTCGTGGCAGATCAATCAGCCCCAGCATTTT; cdr3_aa: CANSWQINQPQHF
d_call: TRBD1; cdr3_length: 16; v_call: TRBV4-2; clone_size: -; j_call: TRBJ2-3; cdr3_nt: TGTGCCAGCAGCAACAAGCCACAGGGGGCGGCAGATACGCAGTATTTT; cdr3_aa: CASSNKPQGAADTQYF
d_call: -; cdr3_length: 15; v_call: TRBV6-6; clone_size: -; j_call: TRBJ2-5; cdr3_nt: TGTGCCAGCAGTTCCCCCCATACTGACCAAGAGACCCAGTACTTC; cdr3_aa: CASSSPHTDQETQYF
d_call: -; cdr3_length: 13; v_call: TRBV7-9; clone_size: once; j_call: TRBJ2-7; cdr3_nt: TGTGCCAGCAGTGACCGGGACGCCAGCGAGCAGTACTTC; cdr3_aa: CASSDRDASEQYF
d_call: -; cdr3_length: 15; v_call: TRBV16; clone_size: -; j_call: TRBJ1-1; cdr3_nt: TGTGCCAGCAGCCGTCCAGGGCAGATGAACACTGAAGCTTTCTTT; cdr3_aa: CASSRPGQMNTEAFF
d_call: -; cdr3_length: 16; v_call: TRBV28; clone_size: -; j_call: TRBJ1-4; cdr3_nt: TGTGCCAGCAGTTTATTCCCCACAGGTCTTCATGAAAAACTGTTTTTT; cdr3_aa: CASSLFPTGLHEKLFF
d_call: -; cdr3_length: 12; v_call: TRBV10-2; clone_size: -; j_call: TRBJ2-7; cdr3_nt: TGCGCCAGCAGTGTCGGCAGCTACGAGCAGTACTTC; cdr3_aa: CASSVGSYEQYF
d_call: -; cdr3_length: 12; v_call: TRBV3-1/TRBV3-2; clone_size: -; j_call: TRBJ2-1; cdr3_nt: TGTGCCAGCAGCTTTAGTGGGAATGAGCAGTTCTTC; cdr3_aa: CASSFSGNEQFF
d_call: TRBD2; cdr3_length: 15; v_call: TRBV7-2; clone_size: -; j_call: TRBJ2-7; cdr3_nt: TGTGCCAGCAGCTCAACTAGCGGGGCTTACTACGAGCAGTACTTC; cdr3_aa: CASSSTSGAYYEQYF
d_call: TRBD1; cdr3_length: 16; v_call: TRBV13; clone_size: -; j_call: TRBJ2-7; cdr3_nt: TGTGCCAGCAGCTCGAGCGGAGGTCAGGGGGCTGTGGGGCAGTACTTC; cdr3_aa: CASSSSGGQGAVGQYF
d_call: TRBD2; cdr3_length: 17; v_call: TRBV7-2; clone_size: -; j_call: TRBJ2-2; cdr3_nt: TGTGCCAGCAGCTGGTCCGGGACTAGCGGGAGTACCGGGGAGCTGTTTTTT; cdr3_aa: CASSWSGTSGSTGELFF
d_call: -; cdr3_length: 14; v_call: TRBV7-2; clone_size: -; j_call: TRBJ1-2; cdr3_nt: TGTGCCAGCAGCTTAGCGTCAGCAGTTGGCGGCTACACCTTC; cdr3_aa: CASSLASAVGGYTF
d_call: -; cdr3_length: 13; v_call: TRBV3-1/TRBV3-2; clone_size: few; j_call: TRBJ1-2; cdr3_nt: TGTGCCAGCAGCCAAGATCCTAGCTATGGCTACACCTTC; cdr3_aa: CASSQDPSYGYTF
d_call: TRBD2; cdr3_length: 15; v_call: TRBV28; clone_size: -; j_call: TRBJ2-3; cdr3_nt: TGTGCCAGCACCCGGGGGACTAGCGGGAGGGATACGCAGTATTTT; cdr3_aa: CASTRGTSGRDTQYF
d_call: -; cdr3_length: 13; v_call: TRBV12-3/TRBV12-4; clone_size: -; j_call: TRBJ1-1; cdr3_nt: TGTGCCAGCAGTTTTGGAAGTAACACTGAAGCTTTCTTT; cdr3_aa: CASSFGSNTEAFF
d_call: -; cdr3_length: 15; v_call: TRBV2; clone_size: -; j_call: TRBJ2-7; cdr3_nt: TGTGCCAGCCTGGTAGGAGTGGGACAAAACTACGAGCAGTACTTC; cdr3_aa: CASLVGVGQNYEQYF
d_call: -; cdr3_length: 13; v_call: TRBV15; clone_size: few; j_call: TRBJ1-5; cdr3_nt: TGTGCCACCAGCAGAGATCAGGCGCAGCCCCAGCATTTT; cdr3_aa: CATSRDQAQPQHF
d_call: TRBD2; cdr3_length: 14; v_call: TRBV29-1; clone_size: -; j_call: TRBJ2-1; cdr3_nt: TGCAGCGTTGTCGGAGGACTAGATTACAATGAGCAGTTCTTC; cdr3_aa: CSVVGGLDYNEQFF
d_call: TRBD2; cdr3_length: 18; v_call: TRBV7-2; clone_size: -; j_call: TRBJ2-7; cdr3_nt: TGTGCCAGCAGCCCGGGACTAGCGGGAGTCCTCGGGGTTTACGAGCAGTACTTC; cdr3_aa: CASSPGLAGVLGVYEQYF
d_call: TRBD1; cdr3_length: 18; v_call: TRBV28; clone_size: -; j_call: TRBJ2-7; cdr3_nt: TGTGCCAGCAAAATTGGGGGACAGGGATTAGGGGGCCCCTACGAGCAGTACTTC; cdr3_aa: CASKIGGQGLGGPYEQYF
d_call: -; cdr3_length: 18; v_call: TRBV7-8; clone_size: -; j_call: TRBJ1-4; cdr3_nt: TGTGCCAGCAGCTTAGTTTGGCAGTCGCGTGCAACTAATGAAAAACTGTTTTTT; cdr3_aa: CASSLVWQSRATNEKLFF
d_call: -; cdr3_length: 16; v_call: TRBV7-9; clone_size: -; j_call: TRBJ2-5; cdr3_nt: TGTGCCAGCAGTCCACGATACAGACCAGCACAAGAGACCCAGTACTTC; cdr3_aa: CASSPRYRPAQETQYF
d_call: -; cdr3_length: 12; v_call: TRBV7-2; clone_size: -; j_call: TRBJ2-7; cdr3_nt: TGTGCCAGCAGACGGGACTCCGACCGCCTTCACTTC; cdr3_aa: CASRRDSDRLHF
d_call: -; cdr3_length: 11; v_call: TRBV6-5; clone_size: -; j_call: TRBJ1-1; cdr3_nt: TGTGCCACCTTACGGGGGACTGAAGCTTTCTTT; cdr3_aa: CATLRGTEAFF
d_call: -; cdr3_length: 15; v_call: TRBV15; clone_size: -; j_call: TRBJ2-7; cdr3_nt: TGTGCCACCAGCTCTGAAAGCGGGCGGACCTACGAGCAGTACTTC; cdr3_aa: CATSSESGRTYEQYF
d_call: TRBD2; cdr3_length: 19; v_call: TRBV4-2; clone_size: -; j_call: TRBJ2-2; cdr3_nt: TGTGCCAGCAGCCTCCATTACTGGACTAGCGGGGCAGACACCGGGGAGCTGTTTTTT; cdr3_aa: CASSLHYWTSGADTGELFF
d_call: -; cdr3_length: 16; v_call: TRBV9; clone_size: -; j_call: TRBJ2-7; cdr3_nt: TGTGCCAGCAGCGTAGGGGCGGGGTCAATATCCTACGAGCAGTACTTC; cdr3_aa: CASSVGAGSISYEQYF
d_call: TRBD1; cdr3_length: 15; v_call: TRBV5-1; clone_size: -; j_call: TRBJ1-2; cdr3_nt: TGCGCCAGCAAGCAACAGGGGGCACCTAACTATGGCTACACCTTC; cdr3_aa: CASKQQGAPNYGYTF
d_call: TRBD1; cdr3_length: 16; v_call: TRBV5-6; clone_size: -; j_call: TRBJ2-7; cdr3_nt: TGTGCCAGCAGCTCTACCGATTCGACAGGGGCCTACGAGCAGTACTTC; cdr3_aa: CASSSTDSTGAYEQYF
d_call: -; cdr3_length: 15; v_call: TRBV7-8; clone_size: -; j_call: TRBJ1-1; cdr3_nt: TGTGCCAGCAGCTCCCAGCGGGGGCGGGACACTGAAGCTTTCTTT; cdr3_aa: CASSSQRGRDTEAFF
d_call: -; cdr3_length: 13; v_call: TRBV30; clone_size: -; j_call: TRBJ1-5; cdr3_nt: TGTGCCTGGAGTAGTCAGTACCATCAGCCCCAGCATTTT; cdr3_aa: CAWSSQYHQPQHF
d_call: TRBD1; cdr3_length: 15; v_call: TRBV6-5; clone_size: -; j_call: TRBJ1-1; cdr3_nt: TGTGCCAGCAGGACCACAGGGGCGGGGAAGACTGAAGCTTTCTTT; cdr3_aa: CASRTTGAGKTEAFF
d_call: -; cdr3_length: 15; v_call: TRBV28; clone_size: once; j_call: TRBJ1-5; cdr3_nt: TGTGCCAGCAGTAATAGGGGTGCTAGCAATCAGCCCCAGCATTTT; cdr3_aa: CASSNRGASNQPQHF
d_call: -; cdr3_length: 16; v_call: TRBV27; clone_size: -; j_call: TRBJ1-4; cdr3_nt: TGTGCCAGCAGTTCCAGGGGTTTCGCAAGAAATGAAAAACTGTTTTTT; cdr3_aa: CASSSRGFARNEKLFF
d_call: -; cdr3_length: 14; v_call: TRBV27; clone_size: -; j_call: TRBJ2-3; cdr3_nt: TGTGCCAGCAGTTTACCGATTGTCGGCGGGACGCAGTATTTT; cdr3_aa: CASSLPIVGGTQYF
d_call: -; cdr3_length: 12; v_call: TRBV14; clone_size: once; j_call: TRBJ2-7; cdr3_nt: TGTGCCAGCAGCCAAGGACCCGAGGGGCAGTACTTC; cdr3_aa: CASSQGPEGQYF
d_call: TRBD1; cdr3_length: 15; v_call: TRBV7-9; clone_size: -; j_call: TRBJ1-1; cdr3_nt: TGTGCCAGCAGCCTCGGACAGGGCTCGAACACTGAAGCTTTCTTT; cdr3_aa: CASSLGQGSNTEAFF
d_call: -; cdr3_length: 12; v_call: TRBV7-9; clone_size: -; j_call: TRBJ2-7; cdr3_nt: TGCGCCAGCAGCTTAGAGACGGACGAGCAGTACTTC; cdr3_aa: CASSLETDEQYF